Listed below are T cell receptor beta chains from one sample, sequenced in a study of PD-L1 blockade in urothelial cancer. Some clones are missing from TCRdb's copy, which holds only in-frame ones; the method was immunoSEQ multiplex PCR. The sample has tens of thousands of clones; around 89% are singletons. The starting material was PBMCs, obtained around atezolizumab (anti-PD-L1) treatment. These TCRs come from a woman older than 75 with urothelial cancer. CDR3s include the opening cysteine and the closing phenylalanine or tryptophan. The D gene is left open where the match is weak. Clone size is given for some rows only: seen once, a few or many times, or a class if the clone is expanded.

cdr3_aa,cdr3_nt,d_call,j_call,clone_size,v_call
CASSESGNTEAFF,TGTGCCAGCAGTGAATCGGGGAACACTGAAGCTTTCTTT,NA,TRBJ1-1,NA,TRBV2
CAISGQENTEAFF,TGTGCCATCAGTGGTCAGGAGAACACTGAAGCTTTCTTT,NA,TRBJ1-1,once,TRBV10-3
CAWTFRDRVTGELFF,TGTGCCTGGACATTCCGGGACAGGGTCACCGGGGAGCTGTTTTTT,TRBD1,TRBJ2-2,NA,TRBV30
CATSRDRMGAETQYF,TGTGCCACCAGCAGAGATCGAATGGGAGCGGAGACCCAGTACTTC,NA,TRBJ2-5,NA,TRBV15
CASSFHRGGNTEAFF,TGTGCCAGCAGTTTCCACAGGGGTGGGAACACTGAAGCTTTCTTT,TRBD1,TRBJ1-1,NA,TRBV28
CASISAGAHSNQPQHF,TGTGCCAGCATATCGGCAGGGGCCCATAGCAATCAGCCCCAGCATTTT,NA,TRBJ1-5,few,TRBV28
CASSLTPQGAGYEQYF,TGTGCCAGCAGCTTAACCCCCCAGGGGGCAGGGTACGAGCAGTACTTC,TRBD1,TRBJ2-7,NA,TRBV7-3
CASSRQDSGANVLTF,TGCGCCAGCAGCCGACAGGACTCTGGGGCCAACGTCCTGACTTTC,NA,TRBJ2-6,NA,TRBV4-1
CASSRSFEQYF,TGTGCCAGCAGCCGTAGCTTCGAGCAGTACTTC,NA,TRBJ2-7,NA,TRBV7-9
CASSPRTGSNEQFF,TGTGCCAGCAGCCCAAGGACAGGGAGCAATGAGCAGTTCTTC,TRBD1,TRBJ2-1,NA,TRBV7-3
CASSLTDNTEAFF,TGTGCCAGCAGCCTGACTGACAACACTGAAGCTTTCTTT,NA,TRBJ1-1,NA,TRBV27
CASSSRVANYGYTF,TGTGCCAGCAGCTCCAGGGTAGCTAACTATGGCTACACCTTC,NA,TRBJ1-2,NA,TRBV7-9
CASSEGGTSQNEQFF,TGTGCCAGCAGCGAGGGAGGGACTAGCCAAAATGAGCAGTTCTTC,TRBD2,TRBJ2-1,NA,TRBV9
CATTDRGYGYTF,TGTGCCACCACGGACAGGGGGTATGGCTACACCTTC,TRBD1,TRBJ1-2,NA,TRBV19
CASSMMSRVVDTQYF,TGTGCCAGTAGTATGATGTCCAGGGTGGTAGATACGCAGTATTTT,NA,TRBJ2-3,NA,TRBV19
CASSLAGNYGYTF,TGTGCCAGCAGCTTGGCAGGCAATTATGGCTACACCTTC,NA,TRBJ1-2,NA,TRBV5-4
CASTGQGARSTEAFF,TGTGCCAGTACGGGACAGGGGGCGCGGAGCACTGAAGCTTTCTTT,TRBD1,TRBJ1-1,NA,TRBV19
CAWGIGLNQPQHF,TGTGCCTGGGGTATCGGTTTGAATCAGCCCCAGCATTTT,NA,TRBJ1-5,NA,TRBV30
CASKRGTSGTNEQFF,TGCGCCAGCAAAAGGGGGACTAGCGGGACAAATGAGCAGTTCTTC,TRBD2,TRBJ2-1,NA,TRBV5-1
CASFVGGGKFEAFF,TGTGCGAGCTTCGTGGGGGGAGGAAAGTTTGAAGCTTTCTTT,NA,TRBJ1-1,NA,TRBV6-5
CASSRTTGDQPQHF,TGTGCCAGCTCACGAACCACAGGGGATCAGCCCCAGCATTTT,TRBD1,TRBJ1-5,NA,TRBV18
CASSTRLAASYEQYF,TGTGCCAGCAGTACCCGACTAGCGGCCTCCTACGAGCAGTACTTC,TRBD2,TRBJ2-7,NA,TRBV28
CASSQELAGGSYNEQFF,TGTGCCAGCAGCCAAGAACTCGCGGGGGGCTCCTACAATGAGCAGTTCTTC,TRBD2,TRBJ2-1,once,TRBV4-2
CASSPDRPGWEAFF,TGTGCCAGCTCCCCCGACAGGCCCGGGTGGGAAGCTTTCTTT,NA,TRBJ1-1,NA,TRBV18
CASSLTSGSPPRNTDTQYF,TGCGCCAGCAGTTTAACTAGCGGGAGTCCACCTCGAAACACAGATACGCAGTATTTT,TRBD2,TRBJ2-3,NA,TRBV10-2
CASMVPGGYEQYF,TGTGCCAGCATGGTCCCAGGGGGCTACGAGCAGTACTTC,TRBD1,TRBJ2-7,few,TRBV28
CAWSEDRGFWQPQHF,TGTGCCTGGAGTGAGGACAGGGGTTTTTGGCAGCCCCAGCATTTT,TRBD1,TRBJ1-5,NA,TRBV30
CASSLGSGNEQYF,TGTGCCAGCAGTTTAGGGTCAGGGAACGAGCAGTACTTC,NA,TRBJ2-7,NA,TRBV27
CASTMGQFSGNTIYF,TGTGCCAGTACAATGGGACAGTTCTCTGGAAACACCATATATTTT,TRBD1,TRBJ1-3,NA,TRBV19
CASSSTGDLGHEQYF,TGCGCCAGCAGCTCGACAGGGGATTTGGGCCACGAGCAGTACTTC,TRBD1,TRBJ2-7,NA,TRBV5-1
CASSGGSQETQYF,TGTGCCAGCAGTGGTGGTAGCCAAGAGACCCAGTACTTC,NA,TRBJ2-5,NA,TRBV6-1
CASSEGQGGAFF,TGTGCCAGCAGCGAGGGACAGGGAGGAGCTTTCTTT,TRBD1,TRBJ1-1,NA,TRBV7-9
CASSVTGIGGNTIYF,TGTGCCAGTAGTGTGACGGGGATAGGTGGAAACACCATATATTTT,NA,TRBJ1-3,NA,TRBV19
CASSYSYRGTEAFF,TGTGCCAGCAGTTACTCCTACAGGGGCACTGAAGCTTTCTTT,TRBD1,TRBJ1-1,once,TRBV6-5
CASSEGQGWYEQYF,TGTGCCAGTAGTGAAGGACAGGGGTGGTACGAGCAGTACTTC,TRBD1,TRBJ2-7,NA,TRBV19
CATTPGLAGNEQFF,TGTGCCACCACTCCAGGGCTAGCGGGGAATGAGCAGTTCTTC,TRBD2,TRBJ2-1,NA,TRBV2
CASRVGTGNYGYTF,TGCGCCAGCAGGGTGGGGACAGGCAACTATGGCTACACCTTC,TRBD1,TRBJ1-2,NA,TRBV5-1
CASTDRAGNTIYF,TGTGCCTCCACGGACAGGGCCGGAAACACCATATATTTT,TRBD1,TRBJ1-3,NA,TRBV30
CASSPGQGLDTQYF,TGTGCCAGCTCACCGGGACAGGGATTAGATACGCAGTATTTT,TRBD1,TRBJ2-3,NA,TRBV18
CASSYGTSGRLDEQFF,TGTGCCAGCAGTTACGGGACTAGCGGGAGGTTGGATGAGCAGTTCTTC,TRBD2,TRBJ2-1,NA,TRBV6-5
CASTEGRGRTEAFF,TGTGCCAGCACCGAAGGCAGGGGTCGCACTGAAGCTTTCTTT,NA,TRBJ1-1,NA,TRBV2
CAISAGGLVYEQYF,TGTGCCATCAGTGCGGGGGGCCTTGTCTACGAGCAGTACTTC,NA,TRBJ2-7,NA,TRBV10-3
CASSEGQGHEQFF,TGTGCCAGCAGCGAAGGACAGGGCCATGAGCAGTTCTTC,TRBD1,TRBJ2-1,NA,TRBV7-2
CSVWMRDAGETQYF,TGCAGCGTTTGGATGCGGGATGCTGGAGAGACCCAGTACTTC,NA,TRBJ2-5,once,TRBV29-1
CASGQGEAFF,TGTGCCAGTGGGCAAGGTGAAGCTTTCTTT,NA,TRBJ1-1,once,TRBV19
CASSMGLAGGARARNEQFF,TGTGCCAGTAGTATGGGACTAGCGGGCGGCGCCCGCGCCCGGAATGAGCAGTTCTTC,TRBD2,TRBJ2-1,NA,TRBV19
CASSILASAETQYF,TGTGCCAGCAGCATCCTAGCATCCGCTGAGACCCAGTACTTC,NA,TRBJ2-5,NA,TRBV2
CASSDRLAGSYEQYF,TGCGCCAGCAGTGATAGACTAGCGGGAAGCTACGAGCAGTACTTC,TRBD2,TRBJ2-7,NA,TRBV10-2
CASSSPSAGTDTQYF,TGTGCCAGCAGTTCCCCTAGCGCTGGCACAGATACGCAGTATTTT,NA,TRBJ2-3,NA,TRBV27
CASSLRGDTQYF,TGTGCCAGCAGTCTCCGGGGGGATACGCAGTATTTT,NA,TRBJ2-3,NA,TRBV6-1
CSVDGSPSYNEQFF,TGCAGCGTCGACGGGAGCCCCTCCTACAATGAGCAGTTCTTC,NA,TRBJ2-1,NA,TRBV29-1